This paragraph reports one TCR beta chain. Its antigen is still unknown. The sample belongs to a study of cytomegalovirus exposure and HLA in healthy donors. Whole-study findings and limits: That first-cohort TCR clusters tended to co-occur in the roughly 130 validation repertoires was found in a later analysis. As confirmed in vitro, a few CMV-associated chains were specific for CMV antigens. The study labeled 170 or so TCR beta chains cytomegalovirus-associated.

Germline CDR1 reads SGHDT; CDR2 reads YYEEEE. Trimming pared 0 bases from V and 3 bases from J, leaving 16 bases between. The CDR3 consists of 16 residues. Some clones are missing from TCRdb's copy, which holds only in-frame ones; the method was immunoSEQ multiplex PCR. Among around 180,000 clones listed, around 88% were seen once. This TCR was recovered from a woman aged 18-29 years in good health and CMV-seronegative. This chain links TRBV5-6 with TRBJ2-7; a weak D match, TRBD2 (5 bases). Sequencing used PBMCs. For the CDR3, the DNA is TGTGCCAGCAGCTTGGGTAATAGCGCCCTTAACTACGAGCAGTACTTC. Its translation is CASSLGNSALNYEQYF.